Below are 30 T cell receptor beta chains sequenced from a single sample in a study of tumor-infiltrating lymphocytes in localized non-small cell lung cancer. The assay was immunoSEQ multiplex PCR, and TCRdb's table has in-frame clones only and misses some. Of fewer than 12,000 clones in the sample, about 62% were seen once. The sequenced sample consisted of lung tumor tissue. The receptors were gathered from a human donor with non-small cell lung cancer.

V gene TRBV6-1 combines with J gene TRBJ1-1, with a possible D match to TRBD1 (5 bases). Trimming took off 6 bases at V and 0 bases at J, with 11 bases between the two ends. This CDR3 has 14 amino acids. From germline, CDR1 is MNHNS and CDR2 SASEGT. The CDR3 loop reads CASREQQVNTEAFF. DNA for the CDR3: TGTGCCAGCAGGGAACAACAGGTGAACACTGAAGCTTTCTTT.

This clone has more than one count but fewer than ten. Here the CDR3 DNA reads TGCAGTGCTAGTACGTGGTACGAGCAGTACTTC. Translating it yields CSASTWYEQYF. The chain carries TRBV20-1 and TRBJ2-7; D gene uncertain. The V end was cut by 3 bases, the J end by 4 bases, with 7 bases between. The CDR3 consists of 11 residues. Germline CDR1 DFQATT, CDR2 SNEGSKA (reference sequence).

This clone was seen only a few times. The chain combines TRBV6-5 with TRBJ2-3, with unresolved D. This CDR3 is 15 amino acids long. The V gene's germline CDR1 is MNHEY and CDR2 SVGAGI. V was pared by 0 bases and J by 2 bases, with 9 bases between. The CDR3 protein is CASSYSQFFTDTQYF. The CDR3 DNA follows: TGTGCCAGCAGTTACTCGCAGTTTTTCACAGATACGCAGTATTTT.

The chain combines TRBV6-4 with TRBJ1-6; D is ambiguous. CDR1 is MRHNA and CDR2 is SNTAGT in the germline V gene. With 2 bases removed from V and 8 bases from J, the gap between germline ends came to 7 bases. The CDR3 loop spans 13 amino acids. CDR3: CASSDGLYSPLHF. The CDR3 DNA follows: TGTGCCAGCAGTGACGGGCTTTATTCACCCCTCCACTTT.

This sequence joins TRBV11-2 and TRBJ1-2; possible D gene TRBD1, 6 bases. The CDR3 is made up of 13 amino acids. CDR1 SGHAT and CDR2 FQNNGV come from the germline V gene. V lost 5 bases and J 8 bases, leaving 15 bases between the germline ends. The CDR3 spells CASSLQGTTGYTF. The CDR3 nucleotides read TGTGCCAGCAGCCTACAGGGCACCACGGGCTACACCTTC.

The V gene is TRBV7-2, the J gene TRBJ2-7; D tentatively fits TRBD1 or TRBD2 (5 bases each). V was cut by 4 bases and J by 7 bases, with 17 bases left in between. Per the germline V gene, CDR1 is SGHTA and CDR2 is FQGNSA. The CDR3 runs to 14 residues. For the CDR3, the DNA is TGTGCCAGCAGCTGGGGACCTGTCTCGTGGGAGCAGTACTTC. Its protein is CASSWGPVSWEQYF.

The chain combines TRBV25-1 with TRBJ1-2; 7 bases map to TRBD1. V was clipped by 5 bases and J by 6 bases; unmatched bases: 3. The germline CDR1 and CDR2 sequences are MGHDK and SYGVNS. The CDR3 extends over 12 amino acids. The CDR3 protein is CASSRQGDGYTF. Written as DNA, the CDR3 is TGTGCCAGCAGTAGACAGGGTGATGGCTACACCTTC.

This clone counts as medium-sized. This chain's CDR3 is CASSADKRTEAFF. The CDR3 nucleotides are TGCGCCAGCAGCGCAGATAAACGCACTGAAGCTTTCTTT. This rearrangement joins TRBV10-1 to TRBJ1-1; D is uncertain. This CDR3 has 13 amino acids. Germline assignment: CDR1 WNHNN and CDR2 SYGVQD (reference sequence). Trimming shortened V by 6 bases and J by 4 bases, and 12 bases separated the two germline ends.

The chain has TRBV5-5 and TRBJ1-1; D gene ambiguous. Trimming took 2 bases from V and 2 from J, leaving 10 bases between them. Germline V gene sequence: CDR1 SGHKS, CDR2 YYEKEE (reference sequence). CDR3 length: 14 amino acids. The CDR3 is CASSFALANTEAFF. In nucleotides, the CDR3 is TGTGCCAGCAGCTTCGCCCTAGCTAACACTGAAGCTTTCTTT.

The CDR3 is CASSEAMTGGPEQFF. CDR3 in DNA: TGTGCCAGCAGTGAAGCGATGACAGGGGGTCCTGAGCAGTTCTTC. The V gene is TRBV2, the J gene TRBJ2-1; 9 bases agree with TRBD1. Looked up from germline, CDR1 is SNHLY and CDR2 is FYNNEI. Unmatched junction bases numbered 6, after V lost 0 bases and J lost 9 bases. The CDR3 covers 15 residues.

The gene calls are TRBV2 and TRBJ2-3, with D unclear. The germline V and J ends were trimmed by 6 bases and 4 bases, with 14 bases remaining between them. Germline V lookup: CDR1 SNHLY, CDR2 FYNNEI. The CDR3 runs 14 residues. The CDR3 region has the DNA TGTGCCAGCAGGGCCCTAGGTTGGGCAGATACGCAGTATTTT. Translation: CASRALGWADTQYF.

The chain joins TRBV7-9 to TRBJ1-1; D is uncertain. Germline CDR1 reads SEHNR; CDR2 reads FQNEAQ (reference sequence). V was cut by 5 bases and J by 4 bases, with 11 bases left in between. The CDR3 contains 13 residues. CDR3 loop: CASSPGAATEAFF. The CDR3 DNA sequence: TGTGCCAGCAGCCCGGGAGCGGCCACTGAAGCTTTCTTT.

By frequency in the sample, this clone is large. The chain's CDR3 is CASRQEVDREGHTEAFF. CDR3 DNA sequence: TGTGCCAGCAGGCAGGAGGTCGACAGGGAGGGGCACACTGAAGCTTTCTTT. This sequence joins TRBV27 and TRBJ1-1, with 7 bases lining up with TRBD1. Unmatched junction bases numbered 16, after V lost 6 bases and J lost 3 bases. Germline CDR1 is MNHEY and CDR2 is SMNVEV (reference sequence). There are 17 residues in the CDR3.

This clone was seen once. This rearrangement joins TRBV4-3 to TRBJ1-1; TRBD1 is a possible D gene (5 bases). CDR3 length: 16 residues. V was shortened by 0 bases and J by 0 bases, with 11 bases between the two germline ends. CDR1 is LGHNA and CDR2 is YSLEER in the germline V gene. CDR3: CASSQDYKGLNTEAFF. The CDR3 coding sequence is TGCGCCAGCAGCCAAGATTATAAGGGACTGAACACTGAAGCTTTCTTT.

This clone showed up just a few times. J is TRBJ2-7 and V is TRBV5-6, with TRBD1 identical over 7 bases. The CDR3 sequence is 13 residues long. The V gene's germline CDR1 is SGHDT and CDR2 YYEEEE. Losses at the gene ends were 2 bases for V and 2 bases for J; bases not matched to a gene: 1. The CDR3 protein is CASSFGQAYEQYF. The CDR3 DNA reads as TGTGCCAGCAGCTTCGGACAGGCCTACGAGCAGTACTTC.

This clone appeared a few times. The chain has TRBV7-8 and TRBJ2-4; D is ambiguous. The CDR3 sequence is 14 residues long. Germline CDR1 is SGHVS and CDR2 is FQNEAQ. Trimming left V 3 bases short and J 4 bases short, with 10 bases between. The DNA of the CDR3 is TGTGCCAGCAGCTTGACACTGATTAAAAACATTCAGTACTTC. Translation gives CASSLTLIKNIQYF.

This clone has just a few counts. The chain carries TRBV27 and TRBJ2-7; weak D call: TRBD1 (5 bases). The germline gives CDR1 MNHEY, CDR2 SMNVEV (reference sequence). The CDR3 consists of 14 residues. The V gene lost 4 bases and the J gene lost 2 bases, with 12 bases spanning the gap. This chain's CDR3 is CASSSAGWTYEQYF. The CDR3 bases are TGTGCCAGCAGTTCCGCAGGGTGGACCTACGAGCAGTACTTC.

This clone turned up a few times. The gene calls are TRBV2 and TRBJ1-1; D remains ambiguous. V was trimmed by 0 bases and J by 3 bases, leaving 8 bases between them. CDR1 and CDR2 from the germline V gene are SNHLY and FYNNEI. The CDR3 contains 14 residues. The chain's CDR3 is CASSEARMDTEAFF. CDR3 bases: TGTGCCAGCAGTGAAGCGCGAATGGACACTGAAGCTTTCTTT. Full variable domain (rest looked up from reference TRBV2 and TRBJ1-1): EPEVTQTPSHQVTQMGQEVILRCVPISNHLYFYWYRQILGQKVEFLVSFYNNEISEKSEIFDDQFSVERPDGSNFTLKIRSTKLEDSAMYFCASSEARMDTEAFFGQGTRLTVV.

The V call is TRBV4-1, the J call TRBJ1-1, with 7 bases identical to TRBD1. The CDR3 covers 16 residues. The junction had 12 bases not matched to a gene; V was cut back by 4 bases and J by 4 bases. Germline V gives CDR1 MGHRA, CDR2 YSYEKL. The CDR3: CASSPRPDRAGTEAFF. The CDR3 DNA reads as TGCGCCAGCAGCCCACGTCCCGACAGGGCGGGCACTGAAGCTTTCTTT.

The rearrangement uses TRBV29-1 and TRBJ2-3; D is ambiguous. V was pared by 3 bases and J by 2 bases, with 9 bases between. CDR3 length: 13 amino acids. Germline CDR1 SQVTM, CDR2 ANQGSEA. The CDR3 region is CSVDTGTTDTQYF. In DNA form, the CDR3 reads TGCAGCGTTGACACCGGAACCACAGATACGCAGTATTTT.

The genes are TRBV5-4 and TRBJ2-1, with 10 nucleotides matching TRBD2. This CDR3 contains 15 residues. Germline V gene data show CDR1 as SGHNT and CDR2 as YYREEE (reference sequence). Trimming at V came to 10 bases and at J to 1 base, leaving 8 bases not matched to a gene. Here the CDR3 DNA reads TGTGCCTTCCCGATAGCGGGGGGTTCCTACAATGAGCAGTTCTTC. This gives the protein CAFPIAGGSYNEQFF.

The chain has TRBV30 and TRBJ2-7; TRBD2 aligns across 7 bases. The CDR3 sequence is 14 residues long. Germline CDR1 reads GTSNPN; CDR2 reads SVGIG (reference sequence). J was trimmed by 6 bases and V by 0 bases; bases with no gene match: 8. The CDR3 nucleotides read TGTGCCTGGAGTGTTTCCGGGGGGACGGGCGAGCAGTACTTC. It is translated as CAWSVSGGTGEQYF.

Note on this clone: At one boundary the junction diverges from the germline segment, which might be a read error. This chain links TRBV5-6 with TRBJ2-3; 8 bases map to TRBD1. The CDR3 covers 15 residues. The germline V gene has CDR1 SGHDT and CDR2 YYEEEE. In DNA form, the CDR3 reads TGTGCCGGCAGCTTCGGGACAGGAACGACAGATACGCAGTATTTT. This codes for CAGSFGTGTTDTQYF.

The rearrangement joins TRBV7-2 to TRBJ2-1; 10 nucleotides agree with TRBD2. The CDR3 is made up of 18 amino acids. J was trimmed by 0 bases and V by 4 bases; bases with no gene match: 9. CDR1 and CDR2 (germline): SGHTA, FQGNSA. For the CDR3, the DNA is TGTGCCAGCAGCTCCCCTAGCGGGAGACCGAGCTCCTACAATGAGCAGTTCTTC. Translating gives CASSSPSGRPSSYNEQFF.

The chain links TRBV18 to TRBJ2-3; possible D gene TRBD1, 6 bases. V lost 4 bases to trimming and J lost 2 bases, with 10 bases between them. Germline loops: CDR1 KGHSH, CDR2 LQKENI. The CDR3 contains 14 residues. This CDR3 reads CASSLGTLTDTQYF. The CDR3 coding sequence is TGTGCCAGCTCACTGGGGACACTCACAGATACGCAGTATTTT.

This clone was seen only a few times. The chain combines TRBV5-1 with TRBJ1-1; no firm D call. The length of the CDR3 is 13 residues. The germline gives CDR1 SGHRS, CDR2 YFSETQ. Trimming took 0 bases from V and 1 from J, leaving 4 bases between them. The CDR3 DNA is TGCGCCAGCAGCTTGGATACGAACACTGAAGCTTTCTTT. This codes for CASSLDTNTEAFF. Looking up the rest from reference TRBV5-1 and TRBJ1-1 gives the full variable domain: KAGVTQTPRYLIKTRGQQVTLSCSPISGHRSVSWYQQTPGQGLQFLFEYFSETQRNKGNFPGRFSGRQFSNSRSEMNVSTLELGDSALYLCASSLDTNTEAFFGQGTRLTVV.

In this sample, this clone turned up a few times. The chain links TRBV5-4 to TRBJ2-3, with 10 nucleotides matching TRBD2. The CDR3 contains 15 residues. Germline V CDR1 and CDR2: SGHNT, YYREEE (reference sequence). Trimming took 3 bases from V and 4 from J; bases not matched to a gene: 5. CDR3 DNA: TGTGCCAGCAGCTCAAAAGCGGGGGGGTCAGATACGCAGTATTTT. It yields the protein CASSSKAGGSDTQYF.

The CDR3 DNA sequence: TGTGCCTGGATGGGTTCTGCTGGGGCCAACGTCCTGACTTTC. Protein sequence: CAWMGSAGANVLTF. This chain uses TRBV30 with TRBJ2-6; no clear D gene. Germline values: CDR1 GTSNPN, CDR2 SVGIG (reference sequence). This CDR3 is 14 amino acids long. V shed 4 bases and J shed 2 bases, with 9 bases lying between them.

This clone was found once. The CDR3 nucleotides read TGTGCCAGCAGTGACGCCGGGACTAACTATGGCTACACCTTC. It encodes CASSDAGTNYGYTF. V and J are TRBV5-4 and TRBJ1-2; D ambiguous. V dropped 5 bases and J dropped 0 bases, with 11 bases sitting between them. Germline values: CDR1 SGHNT, CDR2 YYREEE (reference sequence). The CDR3 is made up of 14 amino acids.

CDR3 residues: CASSFRTGLTYNEQFF. The CDR3 DNA reads as TGTGCCAGCAGCTTCAGAACGGGACTAACCTACAATGAGCAGTTCTTC. The chain combines TRBV7-2 with TRBJ2-1, with 7 bases lining up with TRBD2. Germline lookup yields CDR1 SGHTA and CDR2 FQGNSA. The CDR3 spans 16 residues. V lost 3 bases and J lost 2; bases outside the gene matches: 7.